Below, 27 T cell receptor beta chains from the same sample are listed, as sequenced in a study of identical twins. TCRdb re-analysed the 5' RACE reads in MiXCR, keeping a single row per CDR3 protein. Altogether 500,000 to 550,000 distinct CDR3 sequences are present, about 22% being singletons, with the ten largest covering approximately 0.49%. This sample also appeared in a second study, on yellow fever vaccine responses in identical twins.

The source material was CD4+ T cells sorted from blood. The receptor source for this set is a woman younger than 35 in good health.

CDR3 sequence reads: CAARTGDSGNTIYF. The CDR3 bases are TGTGCCGCTAGGACAGGCGACTCTGGAAACACCATATATTTT. The genes are TRBV10-3 and TRBJ1-3; 7 positions agree with TRBD1. The CDR3 extends over 14 amino acids. The ends lost 11 bases at V and 0 bases at J; junction bases unmatched: 7. Germline V gene lookup returns CDR1 ENHRY and CDR2 SYGVKD.

This clonotype has only a few counts. The chain has TRBV4-2 and TRBJ1-5, with TRBD1 identical over 7 bases. Germline loops: CDR1 LGHNA, CDR2 YNFKEQ. The CDR3 has 16 residues. Trimming at V came to 0 bases and at J to 2 bases, leaving 4 bases not matched to a gene. Here the CDR3 DNA reads TGTGCCAGCAGCCAAGAGGCAGGGACAGGCAATCAGCCCCAGCATTTT. Its translation is CASSQEAGTGNQPQHF.

The chain recombines TRBV5-1 with TRBJ2-7; maybe TRBD2 (5 bases). The CDR3 length is 14 residues. Germline values: CDR1 SGHRS, CDR2 YFSETQ. Trimming took off 2 bases at V and 0 bases at J, with 9 bases between the two ends. CDR3 residues: CASSLMAGSYEQYF. DNA of the CDR3: TGCGCCAGCAGCTTAATGGCGGGCTCCTACGAGCAGTACTTC.

The sample holds a few counts of this clonotype. CDR3 residues: CASSEVRWV. The CDR3 nucleotides are TGTGCCAGCAGTGAGGTTCGGTGGGTC. This chain uses TRBV2 with TRBJ2-7; D remains ambiguous. Germline V gene lookup returns CDR1 SNHLY and CDR2 FYNNEI. The CDR3 has 9 amino acids.

The rearrangement links TRBV23-1 to TRBJ2-7; D is unresolved. TRBV23-1 qualifies as an ORF whose function is uncertain. The CDR3 runs to 13 residues. V was pared by 11 bases and J by 0 bases, with 14 bases between. The CDR3 sequence is CAPFSPTSYEQYV. CDR3 in DNA: TGCGCCCCCTTTAGCCCTACCTCCTACGAGCAGTACGTC.

This chain joins TRBV5-4 and TRBJ2-3; 8 positions agree with TRBD2. V was pared by 0 bases and J by 2 bases, with 5 bases of the junction left unmatched. In germline, CDR1 is SGHNT, CDR2 YYREEE (reference sequence). This CDR3 has 16 amino acids. The CDR3 reads CASSLGRGATTDTQYF. CDR3 DNA sequence: TGTGCCAGCAGCTTGGGGCGGGGGGCTACCACAGATACGCAGTATTTT. The full variable domain, its missing parts supplied by reference TRBV5-4 and TRBJ2-3, is ETGVTQSPTHLIKTRGQQVTLRCSSQSGHNTVSWYQQALGQGPQFIFQYYREEENGRGNFPPRFSGLQFPNYSSELNVNALELDDSALYLCASSLGRGATTDTQYFGPGTRLTVL.

This chain uses TRBV5-1 with TRBJ2-5; D possibly corresponds to TRBD1 (6 bases). The CDR3 has 14 amino acids. V gave up 3 bases and J gave up 5 bases, with 14 bases separating them. CDR1 SGHRS and CDR2 YFSETQ come from the germline V gene. Written as DNA, the CDR3 is TGCGCCAGCAGCTGGGGGCGGGTCGGCGAGACCCAGTACTTC. Amino acid sequence: CASSWGRVGETQYF.

This clonotype was detected only a few times. This CDR3 is CASSIGTGYSPLHF. The CDR3 DNA reads as TGTGCCAGCAGCATCGGGACGGGATATTCACCCCTCCACTTT. The V gene is TRBV11-2, the J gene TRBJ1-6, with a tentative D call TRBD1 (5 bases). The CDR3 totals 14 residues. Germline loops: CDR1 SGHAT, CDR2 FQNNGV. Deletions cut 5 bases from V and 8 bases from J, with 13 bases between.

The CDR3 loop reads CASSSAPQETQYF. For the CDR3, the DNA is TGCGCCAGCAGCTCGGCCCCGCAAGAGACCCAGTACTTC. This chain uses TRBV5-1 with TRBJ2-5; D unclear. The CDR3 runs 13 residues. Germline loops: CDR1 SGHRS, CDR2 YFSETQ. Trimming cost V 3 bases and J 2 bases, with 8 bases left between them.

This clonotype was seen a single time. This chain connects TRBV10-3 to TRBJ2-1, with 7 bases identical to TRBD2. V lost 3 bases and J lost 4; bases outside the gene matches: 6. Per germline, CDR1 ENHRY and CDR2 SYGVKD. This CDR3 spans 15 amino acids. This CDR3 is CAISEQLGGYNEQFF. CDR3 coding DNA: TGTGCCATCAGTGAACAATTGGGGGGGTACAATGAGCAGTTCTTC.

A few counts support this clonotype. This chain uses TRBV24-1 with TRBJ2-1, with 9 bases fitting TRBD2. Germline V gives CDR1 KGHDR, CDR2 SFDVKD. This CDR3 is 12 amino acids long. Trimming removed 10 bases from V and 6 bases from J; junction bases left unmatched: 3. This chain's CDR3 is CATGSGSNEQFF. CDR3 coding DNA: TGTGCCACTGGTAGCGGGAGCAATGAGCAGTTCTTC.

The gene calls are TRBV7-8 and TRBJ2-1, with 11 positions matching TRBD2. CDR3 size: 16 residues. The V gene end was trimmed by 6 bases and the J gene end by 7 bases; junction bases not matched to a gene: 11. CDR1 and CDR2 (germline): SGHVS, FQNEAQ. Written as DNA, the CDR3 is TGTGCCAGCAGTGCACAACTAGCGGGAGAGGGGAATGAGCAGTTCTTC. Residues: CASSAQLAGEGNEQFF.

This clonotype was detected only a few times. V usage is TRBV6-1 and J usage is TRBJ2-3, with 10 bases aligning to TRBD2. The germline gives CDR1 MNHNS, CDR2 SASEGT. The CDR3 loop spans 15 amino acids. V shed 7 bases and J 4 bases; nucleotides not matched to a gene: 8. This chain's CDR3 is CASTQLAGLADTQYF. CDR3 nucleotides: TGTGCCAGCACCCAACTAGCGGGGCTCGCAGATACGCAGTATTTT.

V and J are TRBV9 and TRBJ2-2; 7 positions match TRBD1. V lost 0 bases to trimming and J lost 1 base; unmatched junction nucleotides: 3. This CDR3 has 16 residues. CDR1 and CDR2 (germline): SGDLS, YYNGEE. The CDR3 nucleotides are TGTGCCAGCAGCGTAGAAAGGGGGCTGAACACCGGGGAGCTGTTTTTT. Translation: CASSVERGLNTGELFF.

The chain has TRBV10-3 and TRBJ2-2, with 10 bases aligning to TRBD2. The V segment lost 10 bases and the J segment 1 base; nucleotides outside the gene matches: 3. CDR3 length equals 14 residues. The V gene's germline CDR1 is ENHRY and CDR2 SYGVKD. CDR3 residues: CATRTSGNTGELFF. The CDR3 DNA sequence: TGTGCCACCCGGACTAGCGGGAACACCGGGGAGCTGTTTTTT.

This clonotype has only a few counts. V usage is TRBV10-3 and J usage is TRBJ2-1, with no clear D. V shed 2 bases and J shed 7 bases, with 9 bases lying between them. The CDR3 covers 13 residues. The V gene's germline CDR1 is ENHRY and CDR2 SYGVKD. The CDR3 DNA reads TGTGCCATCAGTGAGGACCCCCGGAATGAGCAGTTCTTC. It specifies CAISEDPRNEQFF.

This chain uses TRBV20-1 with TRBJ1-2; D not certain. Trimming removed 0 bases from V and 4 bases from J, with 12 bases in between. The CDR3 sequence is 14 residues long. Per the germline V gene, CDR1 is DFQATT and CDR2 is SNEGSKA (reference sequence). The CDR3 nucleotides read TGCAGTGCTAGAGAATTCACAGCCAGCTATGGCTACACCTTC. This codes for CSAREFTASYGYTF.

This clonotype was seen ten or more times. The chain combines TRBV12-3 or TRBV12-4 with TRBJ2-3; TRBD2 matches at 7 bases. The CDR3 sequence is 14 residues long. J gave up 4 bases and V 3 bases, and 4 bases lay outside the gene matches. In nucleotides, the CDR3 is TGTGCCAGCAGTTTGGGTGGGAGGGCAGATACGCAGTATTTT. As protein: CASSLGGRADTQYF.

Only a few counts were recorded for this clonotype. V usage is TRBV15 and J usage is TRBJ2-1; D could derive from TRBD1 or TRBD2 (5 bases each). This CDR3 has 15 residues. V was clipped by 5 bases and J by 5 bases, with 16 bases between them. CDR1 LNHNV and CDR2 YYDKDF come from the germline V gene (reference sequence). CDR3 nucleotides: TGTGCCACCAGCCTGACAGCGGTTAACGACAATGAGCAGTTCTTC. Encoded protein: CATSLTAVNDNEQFF. Together with reference TRBV15 and TRBJ2-1, the CDR3 gives the full variable domain: DAMVIQNPRYQVTQFGKPVTLSCSQTLNHNVMYWYQQKSSQAPKLLFHYYDKDFNNEADTPDNFQSRRPNTSFCFLDIRSPGLGDTAMYLCATSLTAVNDNEQFFGPGTRLTVL.

The chain joins TRBV7-8 to TRBJ2-7; 7 nucleotides match TRBD2. Germline CDR1 is SGHVS and CDR2 is FQNEAQ. This CDR3 is built from 15 residues. Trimming removed 1 base from V and 4 bases from J; junction bases left unmatched: 7. The CDR3 DNA sequence: TGTGCCAGCAGCTTAGAGGGGAGGGCCTGGTACGAGCAGTACTTC. Amino acid sequence: CASSLEGRAWYEQYF.

The gene calls are TRBV24-1 and TRBJ2-2; 8 bases align to TRBD1. The CDR3 spans 15 residues. Germline trimming cut 5 bases from V and 4 bases from J; bases unmatched to any gene: 5. The germline V gene has CDR1 KGHDR and CDR2 SFDVKD. CDR3 coding DNA: TGTGCCACCAGTGGGACAGGGAAGAGCACCGGGGAGCTGTTTTTT. Protein: CATSGTGKSTGELFF.

The chain combines TRBV25-1 with TRBJ2-1, with 8 bases matching TRBD2. The trim removed 6 bases at V and 4 bases at J, leaving 8 bases unmatched. The CDR3 extends over 15 amino acids. Germline lookup yields CDR1 MGHDK and CDR2 SYGVNS. The DNA of the CDR3 is TGTGCCAGCAGCGGAGGAGCGGGGGCGTACAATGAGCAGTTCTTC. Translated: CASSGGAGAYNEQFF.

This clonotype was counted only a few times. V usage is TRBV7-2 and J usage is TRBJ2-7; perhaps TRBD2 as D (5 bases). The CDR3 covers 14 residues. V was trimmed by 5 bases and J by 3 bases, leaving 14 bases between them. Germline V gene data show CDR1 as SGHTA and CDR2 as FQGNSA. The CDR3 reads CASSAPDSYYEQYF. As DNA, the CDR3 is TGTGCCAGCAGCGCCCCGGACTCTTACTACGAGCAGTACTTC.

The chain combines TRBV27 with TRBJ1-2, with D hard to call. The CDR3 loop spans 14 amino acids. V lost 4 bases to trimming and J lost 7 bases, with 16 bases between them. The germline V gene encodes CDR1 MNHEY and CDR2 SMNVEV (reference sequence). The CDR3 protein is CASSSPEPRGGYTF. The CDR3 DNA is TGTGCCAGCAGTTCCCCCGAACCCCGCGGTGGCTACACCTTC.

This clonotype was detected ten times or more. The chain links TRBV5-1 to TRBJ1-2; D not resolved. The germline V and J ends were trimmed by 4 bases and 4 bases, with 14 bases remaining between them. The CDR3 is made up of 14 amino acids. The germline V gene encodes CDR1 SGHRS and CDR2 YFSETQ. In DNA form, the CDR3 reads TGCGCCAGCAGCCCGGATGGCGATTTCTATGGCTACACCTTC. Amino acids: CASSPDGDFYGYTF.

This clonotype was observed a handful of times. The chain recombines TRBV7-9 with TRBJ2-1; D is possibly TRBD1 (6 bases). This CDR3 is built from 16 residues. V was clipped by 1 base and J by 6 bases, with 16 bases between them. CDR1 and CDR2 (germline): SEHNR, FQNEAQ (reference sequence). The CDR3 DNA reads as TGTGCCAGCAGCTTAGTCATGGGGGCGCCGGGCAATGAGCAGTTCTTC. Translation gives CASSLVMGAPGNEQFF. Drawing the rest from reference TRBV7-9 and TRBJ2-1, the complete variable domain is DTGVSQNPRHKITKRGQNVTFRCDPISEHNRLYWYRQTLGQGPEFLTYFQNEAQLEKSRLLSDRFSAERPKGSFSTLEIQRTEQGDSAMYLCASSLVMGAPGNEQFFGPGTRLTVL.

This clonotype was detected a few times. The chain carries TRBV5-1 and TRBJ2-5; possibly TRBD1 or TRBD2 for D (5 bases each). Trimming removed 5 bases from V and 1 base from J, with 15 bases in between. Germline V gene lookup returns CDR1 SGHRS and CDR2 YFSETQ. The CDR3 is 15 residues long. In DNA form, the CDR3 reads TGCGCCAGCAGGGGTTTCGAGGGGACCCAAGAGACCCAGTACTTC. This encodes CASRGFEGTQETQYF.